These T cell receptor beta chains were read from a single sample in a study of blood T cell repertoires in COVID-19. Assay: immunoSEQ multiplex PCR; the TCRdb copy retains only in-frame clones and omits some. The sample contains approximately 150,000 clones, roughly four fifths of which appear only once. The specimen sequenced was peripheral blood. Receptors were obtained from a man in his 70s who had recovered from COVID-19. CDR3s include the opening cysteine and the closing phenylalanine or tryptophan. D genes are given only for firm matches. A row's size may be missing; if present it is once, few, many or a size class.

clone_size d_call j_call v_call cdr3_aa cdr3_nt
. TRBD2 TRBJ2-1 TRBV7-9 CASSLSGGSGSYNEQFF TGTGCCAGCAGCTTAAGTGGCGGGAGTGGGTCCTACAATGAGCAGTTCTTC
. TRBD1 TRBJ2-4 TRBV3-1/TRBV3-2 CASSQVSGGAKNIQYF TGTGCCAGCAGCCAAGTTTCAGGGGGAGCCAAAAACATTCAGTACTTC
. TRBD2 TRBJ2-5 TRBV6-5 CASRLAGAETQYF TGTGCCAGCAGACTAGCGGGAGCGGAGACCCAGTACTTC
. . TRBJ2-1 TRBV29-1 CSVEQDSYNEQFF TGCAGCGTTGAACAGGACAGCTACAATGAGCAGTTCTTC
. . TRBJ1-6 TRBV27 CASSLSRAGSPLHF TGTGCCAGCAGTTTATCCAGGGCCGGTTCACCCCTCCACTTT
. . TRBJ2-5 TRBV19 CASSIGAGQETQYF TGTGCCAGTAGTATAGGGGCAGGCCAAGAGACCCAGTACTTC
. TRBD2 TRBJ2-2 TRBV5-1 CASSASIAGHTGELFF TGCGCCAGCAGCGCATCGATAGCGGGGCACACCGGGGAGCTGTTTTTT
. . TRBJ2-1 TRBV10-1 CASSEMTSSDEQFF TGCGCCAGCAGTGAAATGACTAGTTCAGATGAGCAGTTCTTC
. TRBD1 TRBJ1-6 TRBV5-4 CASSSGQGDSPLHF TGTGCCAGCAGCTCGGGACAGGGCGATTCACCCCTCCACTTT
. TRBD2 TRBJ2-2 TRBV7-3 CASSLRGAGGNTGELFF TGTGCCAGCAGCTTAAGGGGAGCGGGAGGGAACACCGGGGAGCTGTTTTTT
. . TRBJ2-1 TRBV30 CAWSVRRNEQFF TGTGCCTGGAGTGTACGGAGGAATGAGCAGTTCTTC
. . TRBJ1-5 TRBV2 CASSPAGNQPQHF TGTGCCAGCAGTCCAGCGGGGAACCAGCCCCAGCATTTT
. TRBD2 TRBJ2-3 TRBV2 CASKGTRISDTQYF TGTGCCAGCAAAGGGACTAGGATTTCGGATACGCAGTATTTT
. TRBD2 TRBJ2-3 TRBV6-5 CASRPGGADTQYF TGTGCCAGTAGGCCCGGGGGGGCTGATACGCAGTATTTT
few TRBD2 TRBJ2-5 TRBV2 CASRLAGLYQETQYF TGTGCCAGCAGACTAGCGGGCCTATACCAAGAGACCCAGTACTTC
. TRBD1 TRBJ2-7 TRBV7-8 CASSLRAGGFYEQYF TGTGCCAGCAGCTTACGCGCAGGGGGCTTTTACGAGCAGTACTTC
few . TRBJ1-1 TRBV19 CASSIVWGGYTEAFF TGTGCCAGTAGTATAGTATGGGGGGGCTACACTGAAGCTTTCTTT
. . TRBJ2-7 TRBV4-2 CASSQEGASWVEQYF TGTGCCAGCAGCCAAGAAGGTGCTAGCTGGGTCGAGCAGTACTTC
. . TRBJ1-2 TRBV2 CASSELTSNYGYTF TGTGCCAGCAGTGAACTGACATCTAACTATGGCTACACCTTC
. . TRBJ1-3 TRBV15 CATSKEGSGNTIYF TGTGCCACCAGCAAGGAGGGCAGTGGAAACACCATATATTTT
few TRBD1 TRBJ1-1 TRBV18 CASHVGQGAPEAFF TGTGCCAGCCACGTGGGACAGGGGGCCCCTGAAGCTTTCTTT
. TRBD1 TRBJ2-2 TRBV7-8 CASSPDRAGLSGELFF TGTGCCAGCAGCCCTGACAGGGCCGGGTTATCGGGGGAGCTGTTTTTT
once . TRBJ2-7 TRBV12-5 CASGLEKSEQYF TGTGCTAGTGGTTTGGAGAAGAGCGAGCAGTACTTC
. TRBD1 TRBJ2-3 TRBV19 CAARDRNTDTQYF TGTGCCGCCAGGGACAGAAACACAGATACGCAGTATTTT
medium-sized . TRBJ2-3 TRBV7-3 CASSPRGVGAPSTDTQYF TGTGCCAGCAGCCCCAGGGGGGTTGGAGCCCCAAGCACAGATACGCAGTATTTT
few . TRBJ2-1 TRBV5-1 CASSSTPSFSRGSYNEQFF TGCGCCAGCAGCTCCACCCCATCATTTAGCCGTGGATCCTACAATGAGCAGTTCTTC
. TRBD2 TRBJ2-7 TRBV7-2 CASRPLAVLGYEQYF TGTGCCAGCAGACCACTAGCGGTCCTGGGCTACGAGCAGTACTTC
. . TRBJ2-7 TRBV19 CASSVTGSHEQYF TGTGCCAGTAGTGTTACAGGGTCCCACGAGCAGTACTTC